This T cell receptor beta chain comes out of a study of circulating CD8 cells and anti-PD-1 response in melanoma. Study as a whole: About 55% of the 13 melanoma patients received first-line anti-PD-1 therapy. Complete or partial response defined responders; stable or progressive disease, non-responders.

The QIAseq Immune Repertoire TCR panel built the libraries from roughly 16 ng of total RNA. Each CDR3 protein gets one entry after TCRdb re-called the reads with MiXCR. The sample lists roughly 290 distinct CDR3 sequences, about 5.8% occurring once. Germline CDR1 LNHDA, CDR2 SQIVND (reference sequence). CDR3 length: 17 amino acids. Turning to this clonotype: One base separates it from a far larger clone, so it is likely a read error.

Live CD3+CD8+TCRalphabeta+ cells were sorted into four subsets by PD-1 and/or TIGIT. Specimen: CD8+ T cells from PBMCs, collected at baseline or after one month of anti-PD-1 therapy (not recorded which). The sequence derives from a human donor with melanoma. This chain uses TRBV19 with TRBJ2-5; 13 bases agree with TRBD2. The J call may be mistaken, given a closer DNA end match to TRBJ2-7. The CDR3 protein is CASSRTSGSGGSYEQYF. For the CDR3, the DNA is TGTGCCAGTAGCAGGACTAGCGGGAGTGGGGGCTCCTACGAGCAGTACTTC.